This T cell receptor beta chain was captured by sequencing in a study of shared clonotypes between healthy human individuals. This CDR3 has 15 amino acids. V lost 5 bases to trimming and J lost 4 bases, with 16 bases between them. Looked up from germline, CDR1 is SGHNT and CDR2 is YYREEE (reference sequence). Assay: immunoSEQ multiplex PCR; the TCRdb copy retains only in-frame clones and omits some. The sample has about 1.1 million clones; 75% to 85% are singletons. V is TRBV5-4 and J is TRBJ2-1; D is undetermined. The sequence came from a young man in good health. Some clones in this sample may be carry-over from other donors' samples. The sequenced material came from memory CD4+ T cells from PBMCs. Subset described: CD45RA-negative fraction. Here the CDR3 reads CASRLAREPYNEQFF. DNA for the CDR3: TGTGCCAGCAGATTAGCTAGAGAGCCTTACAATGAGCAGTTCTTC.